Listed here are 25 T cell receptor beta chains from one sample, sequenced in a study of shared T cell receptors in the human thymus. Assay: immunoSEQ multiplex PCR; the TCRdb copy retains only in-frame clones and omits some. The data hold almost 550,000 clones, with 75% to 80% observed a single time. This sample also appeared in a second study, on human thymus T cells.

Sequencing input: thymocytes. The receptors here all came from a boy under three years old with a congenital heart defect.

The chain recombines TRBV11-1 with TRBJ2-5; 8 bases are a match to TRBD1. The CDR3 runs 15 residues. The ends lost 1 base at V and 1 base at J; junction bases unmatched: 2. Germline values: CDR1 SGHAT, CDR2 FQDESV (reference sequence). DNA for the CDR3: TGTGCCAGCAGCTTAGGGGACAGGTCCCAAGAGACCCAGTACTTC. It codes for CASSLGDRSQETQYF.

The CDR3 protein is CASSTTVVAFF. The CDR3 nucleotides read TGTGCCAGCAGCACCACGGTCGTTGCTTTCTTT. This chain joins TRBV7-9 and TRBJ1-1, with D unresolved. Germline CDR1 and CDR2: SEHNR and FQNEAQ (reference sequence). V was clipped by 5 bases and J by 11 bases, with 12 bases between them. CDR3 length: 11 residues. Based on the CDR3 plus reference TRBV7-9 and TRBJ1-1, the full variable domain is DTGVSQNPRHKITKRGQNVTFRCDPISEHNRLYWYRQTLGQGPEFLTYFQNEAQLEKSRLLSDRFSAERPKGSFSTLEIQRTEQGDSAMYLCASSTTVVAFFGQGTRLTVV.

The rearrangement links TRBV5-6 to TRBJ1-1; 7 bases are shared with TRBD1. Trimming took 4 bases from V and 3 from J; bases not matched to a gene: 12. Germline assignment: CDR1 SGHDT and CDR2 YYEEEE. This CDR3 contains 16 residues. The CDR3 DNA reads TGTGCCAGCAGCCCACGGGACAGACTTTCCGACACTGAAGCTTTCTTT. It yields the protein CASSPRDRLSDTEAFF. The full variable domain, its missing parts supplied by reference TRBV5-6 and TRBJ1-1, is DAGVTQSPTHLIKTRGQQVTLRCSPKSGHDTVSWYQQALGQGPQFIFQYYEEEERQRGNFPDRFSGHQFPNYSSELNVNALLLGDSALYLCASSPRDRLSDTEAFFGQGTRLTVV.

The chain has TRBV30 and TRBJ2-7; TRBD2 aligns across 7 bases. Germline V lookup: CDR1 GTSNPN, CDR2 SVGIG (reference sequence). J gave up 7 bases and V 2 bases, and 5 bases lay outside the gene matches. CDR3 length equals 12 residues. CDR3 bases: TGTGCCTGGAGTCCTCCGGGAGGTGAGCAGTACTTC. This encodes CAWSPPGGEQYF.

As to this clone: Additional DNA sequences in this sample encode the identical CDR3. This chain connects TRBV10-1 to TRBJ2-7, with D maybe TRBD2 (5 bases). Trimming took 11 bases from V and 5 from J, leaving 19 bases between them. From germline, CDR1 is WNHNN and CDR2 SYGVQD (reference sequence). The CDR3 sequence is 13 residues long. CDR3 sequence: CARRTFPYDEQYF. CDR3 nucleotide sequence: TGCGCCCGGAGGACTTTCCCTTACGACGAGCAGTACTTC.

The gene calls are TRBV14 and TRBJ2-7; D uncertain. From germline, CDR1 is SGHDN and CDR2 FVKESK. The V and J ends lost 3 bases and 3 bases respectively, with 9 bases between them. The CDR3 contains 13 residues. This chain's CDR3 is CASSHSRHYEQYF. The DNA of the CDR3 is TGTGCCAGCAGCCATTCCAGGCACTACGAGCAGTACTTC.

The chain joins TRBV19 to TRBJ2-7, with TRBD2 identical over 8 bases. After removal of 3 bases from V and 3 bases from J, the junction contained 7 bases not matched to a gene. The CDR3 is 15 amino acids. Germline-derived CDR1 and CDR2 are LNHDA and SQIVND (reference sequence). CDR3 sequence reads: CASSMEREPNYEQYF. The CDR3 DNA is TGTGCCAGTAGTATGGAGCGGGAGCCAAACTACGAGCAGTACTTC.

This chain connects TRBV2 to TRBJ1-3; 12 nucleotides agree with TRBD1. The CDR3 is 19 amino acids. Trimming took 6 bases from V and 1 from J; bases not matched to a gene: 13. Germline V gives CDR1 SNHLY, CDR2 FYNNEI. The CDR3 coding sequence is TGTGCCAGCAGCTATGCGGGACAGGGGGCGATCTCATCTGGAAACACCATATATTTT. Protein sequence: CASSYAGQGAISSGNTIYF.

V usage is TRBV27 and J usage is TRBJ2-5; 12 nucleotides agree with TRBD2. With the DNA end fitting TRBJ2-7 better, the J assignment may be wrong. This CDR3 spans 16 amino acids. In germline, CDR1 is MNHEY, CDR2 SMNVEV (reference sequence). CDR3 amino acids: CASSSRTSGISYEQYF. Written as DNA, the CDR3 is TGTGCCAGCAGTTCCCGGACTAGCGGGATCTCCTACGAGCAGTACTTC.

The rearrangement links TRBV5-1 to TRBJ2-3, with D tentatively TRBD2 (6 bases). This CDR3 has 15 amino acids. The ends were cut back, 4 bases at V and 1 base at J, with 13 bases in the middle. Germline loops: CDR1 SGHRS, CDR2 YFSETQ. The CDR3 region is CASSPDQRGTDTQYF. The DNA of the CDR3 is TGCGCCAGCAGCCCGGACCAGCGGGGCACAGATACGCAGTATTTT.

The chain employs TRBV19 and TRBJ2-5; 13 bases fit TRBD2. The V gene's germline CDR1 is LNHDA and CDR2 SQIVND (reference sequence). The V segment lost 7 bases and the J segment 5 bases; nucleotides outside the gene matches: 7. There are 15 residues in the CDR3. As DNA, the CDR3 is TGTGCCAGTACCCGGACTAGCGGGAGAAGGGAGACCCAGTACTTC. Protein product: CASTRTSGRRETQYF.

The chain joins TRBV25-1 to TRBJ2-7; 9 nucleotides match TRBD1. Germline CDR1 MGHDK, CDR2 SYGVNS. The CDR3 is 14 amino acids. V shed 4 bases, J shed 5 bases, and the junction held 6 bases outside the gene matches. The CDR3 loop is CASSVETGGDEQYF. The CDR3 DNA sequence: TGTGCCAGCAGTGTCGAGACAGGGGGGGACGAGCAGTACTTC.

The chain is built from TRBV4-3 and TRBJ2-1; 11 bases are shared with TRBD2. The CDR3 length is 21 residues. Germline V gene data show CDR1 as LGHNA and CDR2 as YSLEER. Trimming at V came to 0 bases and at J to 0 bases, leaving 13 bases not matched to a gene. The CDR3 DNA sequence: TGCGCCAGCAGCCAAGATCGGGCTAGCGGGAGGTCTCCCCGCTCCTACAATGAGCAGTTCTTC. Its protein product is CASSQDRASGRSPRSYNEQFF.

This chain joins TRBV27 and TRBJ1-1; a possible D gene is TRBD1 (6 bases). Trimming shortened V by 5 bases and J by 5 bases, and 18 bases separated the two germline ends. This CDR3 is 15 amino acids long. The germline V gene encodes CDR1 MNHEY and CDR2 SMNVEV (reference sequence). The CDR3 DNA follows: TGTGCCAGCAGTCCCCGTCGGGGGGCAAGGACTGAAGCTTTCTTT. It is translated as CASSPRRGARTEAFF.

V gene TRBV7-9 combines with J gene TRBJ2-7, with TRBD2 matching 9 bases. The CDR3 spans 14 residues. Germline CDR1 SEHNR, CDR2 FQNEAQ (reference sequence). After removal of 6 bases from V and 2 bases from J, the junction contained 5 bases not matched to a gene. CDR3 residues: CASRGLAGTYEQYF. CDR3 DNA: TGTGCCAGCAGGGGGCTAGCGGGGACCTACGAGCAGTACTTC.

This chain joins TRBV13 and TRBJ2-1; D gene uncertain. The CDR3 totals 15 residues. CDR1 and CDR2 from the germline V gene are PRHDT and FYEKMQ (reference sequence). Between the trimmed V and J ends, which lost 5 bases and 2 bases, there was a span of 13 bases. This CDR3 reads CASSPLVGPYNEQFF. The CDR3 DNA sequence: TGTGCCAGCAGCCCCTTAGTGGGCCCCTACAATGAGCAGTTCTTC. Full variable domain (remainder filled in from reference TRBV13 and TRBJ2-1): AAGVIQSPRHLIKEKRETATLKCYPIPRHDTVYWYQQGPGQDPQFLISFYEKMQSDKGSIPDRFSAQQFSDYHSELNMSSLELGDSALYFCASSPLVGPYNEQFFGPGTRLTVL.

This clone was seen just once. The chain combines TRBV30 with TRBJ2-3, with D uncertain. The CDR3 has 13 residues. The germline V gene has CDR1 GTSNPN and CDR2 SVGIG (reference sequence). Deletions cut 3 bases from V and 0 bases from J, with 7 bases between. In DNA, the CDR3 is TGTGCCTGGAGGGCTGGCAGCACAGATACGCAGTATTTT. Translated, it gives CAWRAGSTDTQYF.

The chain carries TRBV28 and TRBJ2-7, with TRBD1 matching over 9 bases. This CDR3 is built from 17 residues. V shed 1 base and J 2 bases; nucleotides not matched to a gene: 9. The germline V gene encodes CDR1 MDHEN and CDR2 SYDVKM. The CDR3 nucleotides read TGTGCCAGCAGTTTATTCGGGGGGACAGGGATTCCCTACGAGCAGTACTTC. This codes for CASSLFGGTGIPYEQYF.

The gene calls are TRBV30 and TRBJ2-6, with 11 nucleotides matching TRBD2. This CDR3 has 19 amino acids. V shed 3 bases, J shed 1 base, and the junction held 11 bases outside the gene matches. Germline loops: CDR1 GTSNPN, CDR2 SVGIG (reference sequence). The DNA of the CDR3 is TGTGCCTGGAGCTCCCCGAGGCTAGCGGGAGGTTCTGGGGCCAACGTCCTGACTTTC. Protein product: CAWSSPRLAGGSGANVLTF.

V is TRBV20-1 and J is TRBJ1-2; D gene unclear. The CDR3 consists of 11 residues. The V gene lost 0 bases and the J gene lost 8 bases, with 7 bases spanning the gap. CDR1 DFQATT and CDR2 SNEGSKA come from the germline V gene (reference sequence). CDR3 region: CSARDGGGYTF. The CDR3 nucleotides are TGCAGTGCTAGAGATGGAGGAGGCTACACCTTC.

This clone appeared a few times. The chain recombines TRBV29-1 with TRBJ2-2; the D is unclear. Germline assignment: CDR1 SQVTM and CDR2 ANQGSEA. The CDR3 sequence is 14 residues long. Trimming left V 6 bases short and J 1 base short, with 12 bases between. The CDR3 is CSVESSVNTGELFF. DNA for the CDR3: TGCAGCGTGGAGAGCTCAGTGAACACCGGGGAGCTGTTTTTT.

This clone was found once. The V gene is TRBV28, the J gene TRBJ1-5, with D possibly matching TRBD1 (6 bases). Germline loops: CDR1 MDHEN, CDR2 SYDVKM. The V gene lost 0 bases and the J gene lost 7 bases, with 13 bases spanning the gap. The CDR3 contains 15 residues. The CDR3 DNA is TGTGCCAGCAGTTTATGGGAAGACAGGAGACAGCCCCAGCATTTT. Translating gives CASSLWEDRRQPQHF.

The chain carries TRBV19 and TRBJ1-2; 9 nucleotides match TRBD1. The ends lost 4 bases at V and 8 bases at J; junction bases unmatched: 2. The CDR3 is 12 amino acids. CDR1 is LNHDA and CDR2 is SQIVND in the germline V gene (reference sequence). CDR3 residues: CASSRDRVGYTF. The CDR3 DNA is TGTGCCAGTAGTAGGGACAGGGTCGGCTACACCTTC.

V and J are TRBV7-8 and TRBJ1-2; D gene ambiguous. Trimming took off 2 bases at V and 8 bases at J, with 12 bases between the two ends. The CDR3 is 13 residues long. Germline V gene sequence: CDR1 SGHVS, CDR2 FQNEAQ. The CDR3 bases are TGTGCCAGCAGCTTAATCCCTGCGAAAGGCTACACCTTC. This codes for CASSLIPAKGYTF.

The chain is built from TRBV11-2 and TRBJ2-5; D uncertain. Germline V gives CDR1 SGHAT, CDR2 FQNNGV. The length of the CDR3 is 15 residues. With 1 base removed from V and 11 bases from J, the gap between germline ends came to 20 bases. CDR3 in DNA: TGTGCCAGCAGCTTAGTCCCCACCATAACCGTAGTGCAGTACTTC. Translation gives CASSLVPTITVVQYF.